These T cell receptor beta chains were read from a single sample in a study of blood T cell repertoires in COVID-19. Profiled with immunoSEQ multiplex PCR; TCRdb holds only in-frame clones, not every one. The table includes fewer than 250,000 clones, 75% to 90% detected once. Sequences were obtained from peripheral blood. The receptors were gathered from a man between 60 and 75 years old with acute or convalescent COVID-19. Both conserved end residues are part of each CDR3. A D gene is named only where the DNA matches it firmly. Size is stated for part of the rows, as once, few or many counts, or as a class when the clone is expanded.

CDR3 DNA,CDR3 protein,V gene,D gene,J gene,clone size
TGTGCCAGCAGCGTAGGGGGCGGGGGCGCCTACAATGAGCAGTTCTTC,CASSVGGGGAYNEQFF,TRBV9,.,TRBJ2-1,.
TGTGCCAGCATCATGACAGAAGGTCACATTAATCAGCCCCAGCATTTT,CASIMTEGHINQPQHF,TRBV6-6,.,TRBJ1-5,few
TGTGCCAGCAGCGTACGCGGTGACAGGGTTGTTTCCGGGGAGCTGTTTTTT,CASSVRGDRVVSGELFF,TRBV9,TRBD1,TRBJ2-2,.
TGTGCCAGCAGCCCCCCGGGTGGGGGCTACACCTTC,CASSPPGGGYTF,TRBV7-2,.,TRBJ1-2,.
TGCGCCAGCAGCGGCGGGACTAGCGGGACCTACAATGAGCAGTTCTTC,CASSGGTSGTYNEQFF,TRBV5-1,TRBD2,TRBJ2-1,.
TGTGCCAGTACTCCACAGGGCGGGAATCAGCCCCAGCATTTT,CASTPQGGNQPQHF,TRBV19,.,TRBJ1-5,few
TGTGCCAGCTCACCCCAGGGATTATTTAACACTGAAGCTTTCTTT,CASSPQGLFNTEAFF,TRBV18,.,TRBJ1-1,few
TGTGCCAGCAAACAGGGATCTTGGCAGCCCCAGCATTTT,CASKQGSWQPQHF,TRBV12-3/TRBV12-4,.,TRBJ1-5,.
TGTGCCAGCAGTTCGTTGCAGGGCCCATACGAGCAGTACTTC,CASSSLQGPYEQYF,TRBV6-5,.,TRBJ2-7,.
TGTGCCACCAGTGATTCCGACAGGGGCACCGGGGAGCTGTTTTTT,CATSDSDRGTGELFF,TRBV24-1,TRBD1,TRBJ2-2,.
TGTGCCAGCAGCGCAGTTACAGGGGATTCACCCCTCCACTTT,CASSAVTGDSPLHF,TRBV9,TRBD1,TRBJ1-6,.
TGCGCCACCAACGATGGGACAGGGGTTGGCAATGAGCAGTTCTTC,CATNDGTGVGNEQFF,TRBV10-1,TRBD1,TRBJ2-1,.
TGTGCCAGCAGCTCCGGACAGGGCGGTGGCTACACCTTC,CASSSGQGGGYTF,TRBV7-9,TRBD1,TRBJ1-2,.
TGTGCCATCAGTGACCACAGGGTGGTGGCTAATGAAAAACTGTTTTTT,CAISDHRVVANEKLFF,TRBV10-3,.,TRBJ1-4,.
TGCGCCAGCAGCTACCAGACAGGGGGTAGTGATTCACCCCTCCACTTT,CASSYQTGGSDSPLHF,TRBV5-1,TRBD1,TRBJ1-6,.
TGTGCCAGCAGCCCCCAGGGAGGGGACAGGGTCATTCAGTACTTC,CASSPQGGDRVIQYF,TRBV7-2,TRBD1,TRBJ2-4,.
TGTGCCTGTCGACAGGGGAGAAATGAGCAGTTCTTC,CACRQGRNEQFF,TRBV30,TRBD1,TRBJ2-1,.
TGTGCCAGCTCACCACAAGGGACTAGCGGGACTGTCAATGAGCAGTTCTTC,CASSPQGTSGTVNEQFF,TRBV18,TRBD2,TRBJ2-1,.
TGTGCCAGCAGCGGACAGGGGGCAAGCAATCAGCCCCAGCATTTT,CASSGQGASNQPQHF,TRBV5-6,TRBD1,TRBJ1-5,.
TGTGCCAGCAGTGAACCGGGGGATCGCGGCCAAGAGACCCAGTACTTC,CASSEPGDRGQETQYF,TRBV2,.,TRBJ2-5,.
TGTGCCAGCAGCTCCCGATTAGGGAGAAACGGGGAGCTGTTTTTT,CASSSRLGRNGELFF,TRBV5-6,.,TRBJ2-2,.
TGTGCCAGCAGCTTAGGCCTATCTAGCGGTACGGTCCTGACTTTC,CASSLGLSSGTVLTF,TRBV13,TRBD2,TRBJ2-6,.
TGTGCCTGGAGCGGACAGGGAAACACTGAAGCTTTCTTT,CAWSGQGNTEAFF,TRBV30,TRBD1,TRBJ1-1,.
TGTGCCAGCAGGTGGACAGGAACAAGGAACACTGAAGCTTTCTTT,CASRWTGTRNTEAFF,TRBV6-5,TRBD1,TRBJ1-1,.
TGTGCCAGCAGCTTAGGACTAGCGGGATACGAGCAGTACTTC,CASSLGLAGYEQYF,TRBV7-2,TRBD2,TRBJ2-7,.
TGCGCCAGCAATACGGAGACCACAGATACGCAGTATTTT,CASNTETTDTQYF,TRBV10-1,.,TRBJ2-3,.
TGTGCCAGCAGTTCTACGATCTATGGCTACACCTTC,CASSSTIYGYTF,TRBV7-2,.,TRBJ1-2,.
TGTGCCAGCAGCCCGTGGGGGGGAGAGACCCAGTACTTC,CASSPWGGETQYF,TRBV12-3/TRBV12-4,TRBD2,TRBJ2-5,.
TGTGCCAGCAGTGCCACAGGGAAACTGTTTTTT,CASSATGKLFF,TRBV12-3/TRBV12-4,.,TRBJ2-2,.
TGTGCCAGCAGCTTGTCGGCGGGGTCGATTGCGGAGCAGTACTTC,CASSLSAGSIAEQYF,TRBV5-4,.,TRBJ2-7,.
TGCAGCGTTGATCGTCAGGGGTCCACCGGGGAGCTGTTTTTT,CSVDRQGSTGELFF,TRBV29-1,.,TRBJ2-2,.
TGTGCCAGCAGCTTCGGACAGATTAACTATGGCTACACCTTC,CASSFGQINYGYTF,TRBV7-9,.,TRBJ1-2,few
TGTGCCAGCAGTTTATTTCGCCCAGATCCCGCGGGAGGGAGTACTCCATCCTACGAGCAGTACTTC,CASSLFRPDPAGGSTPSYEQYF,TRBV27,TRBD2,TRBJ2-7,once
TGTGCCAGCAGCCGAGGACTAGCGGCAAACACCGGGGAGCTGTTTTTT,CASSRGLAANTGELFF,TRBV7-3,TRBD2,TRBJ2-2,.
TGCAGCGTTTCGGGACAGTTGAACACTGAAGCTTTCTTT,CSVSGQLNTEAFF,TRBV29-1,TRBD1,TRBJ1-1,.
TGTGCCAGCAGCCCCCTTCAGGGATGGGACTATGGCTACACCTTC,CASSPLQGWDYGYTF,TRBV7-9,.,TRBJ1-2,.
TGTGCCAGCAGCTTGGAGGGCGGGATGAGCTCCTACAATGAGCAGTTCTTC,CASSLEGGMSSYNEQFF,TRBV7-2,.,TRBJ2-1,.
TGTGCCTGGAGTGTCAGGACTAGCTCCTACAATGAGCAGTTCTTC,CAWSVRTSSYNEQFF,TRBV30,TRBD2,TRBJ2-1,.
TGTGCCACCAGTGATACAGGACAGGGGGCCACCGGGGAGCTGTTTTTT,CATSDTGQGATGELFF,TRBV24-1,TRBD1,TRBJ2-2,.
TGTGCCAGCCAAGGAGAGTATAGCAATCAGCCCCAGCATTTT,CASQGEYSNQPQHF,TRBV2,.,TRBJ1-5,.
TGTGCCAGCAAGAGCGGGCGGGTAACTAATGAAAAACTGTTTTTT,CASKSGRVTNEKLFF,TRBV28,.,TRBJ1-4,.
TGTGCCTGGAGTGGGGGTAGCGGGAGGGGACAAGAGACCCAGTACTTC,CAWSGGSGRGQETQYF,TRBV30,TRBD2,TRBJ2-5,once